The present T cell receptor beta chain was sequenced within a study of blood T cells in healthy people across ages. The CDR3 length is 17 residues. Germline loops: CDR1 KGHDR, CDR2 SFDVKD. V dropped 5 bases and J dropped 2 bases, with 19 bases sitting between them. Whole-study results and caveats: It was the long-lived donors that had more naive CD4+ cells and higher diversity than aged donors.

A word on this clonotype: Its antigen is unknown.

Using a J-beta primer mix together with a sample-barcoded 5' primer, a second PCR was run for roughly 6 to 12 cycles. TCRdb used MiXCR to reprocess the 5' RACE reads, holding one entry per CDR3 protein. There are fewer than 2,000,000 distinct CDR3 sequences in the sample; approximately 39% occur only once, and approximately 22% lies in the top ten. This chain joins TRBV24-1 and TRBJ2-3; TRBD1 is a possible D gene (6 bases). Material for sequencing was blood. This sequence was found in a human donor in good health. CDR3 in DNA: TGTGCCACCAGTGGAGGTCTTGGCAGGGGAAACACAGATACGCAGTATTTT. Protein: CATSGGLGRGNTDTQYF.